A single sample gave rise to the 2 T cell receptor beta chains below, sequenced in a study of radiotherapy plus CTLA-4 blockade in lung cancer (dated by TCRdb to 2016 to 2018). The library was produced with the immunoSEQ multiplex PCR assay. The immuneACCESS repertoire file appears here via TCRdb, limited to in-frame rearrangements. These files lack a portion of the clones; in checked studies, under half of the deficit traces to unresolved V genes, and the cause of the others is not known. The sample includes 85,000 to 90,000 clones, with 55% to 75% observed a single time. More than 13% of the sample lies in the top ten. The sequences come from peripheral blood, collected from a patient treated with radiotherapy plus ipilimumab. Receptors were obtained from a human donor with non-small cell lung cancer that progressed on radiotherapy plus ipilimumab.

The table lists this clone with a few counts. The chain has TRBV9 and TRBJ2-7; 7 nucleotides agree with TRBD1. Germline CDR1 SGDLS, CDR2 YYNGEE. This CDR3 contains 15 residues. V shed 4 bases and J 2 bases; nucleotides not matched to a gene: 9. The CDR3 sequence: CASSPRQGLPYEQYF. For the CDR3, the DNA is TGTGCCAGCAGCCCTCGACAGGGCCTTCCCTACGAGCAGTACTTC. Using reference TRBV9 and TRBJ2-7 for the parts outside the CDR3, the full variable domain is DSGVTQTPKHLITATGQRVTLRCSPRSGDLSVYWYQQSLDQGLQFLIQYYNGEERAKGNILERFSAQQFPDLHSELNLSSLELGDSALYFCASSPRQGLPYEQYFGPGTRLTVT.

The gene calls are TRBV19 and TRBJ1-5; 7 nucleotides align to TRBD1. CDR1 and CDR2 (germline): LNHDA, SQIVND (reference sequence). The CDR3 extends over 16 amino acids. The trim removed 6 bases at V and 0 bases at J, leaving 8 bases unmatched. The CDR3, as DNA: TGTGCCAGTAGGACGGGACAGACTTATAGCAATCAGCCCCAGCATTTT. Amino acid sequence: CASRTGQTYSNQPQHF.